This T cell receptor (beta chain) was documented in a study of OX40 agonist ivuxolimab in advanced cancers. The germline CDR1 and CDR2 sequences are MNHEY and SMNVEV (reference sequence). The CDR3 runs to 14 residues. Trimming took off 5 bases at V and 0 bases at J, with 8 bases between the two ends. Using immunoSEQ multiplex PCR, the repertoire was profiled, and TCRdb retains in-frame clones only, with some absent. The sample gives about 48,000 clones, about 83% of which show up once; over 1% is in the top ten. Sequencing used CD4+ or CD8+ T cells sorted from blood, obtained in a trial of the OX40 agonist ivuxolimab. The sequence was obtained from an adult with an advanced solid tumor such as melanoma, head and neck, liver or kidney cancer. The rearrangement links TRBV27 to TRBJ1-5; D gene uncertain. The chain's CDR3 is CASSEQTSNQPQHF. As DNA, the CDR3 is TGTGCCAGCAGTGAGCAGACTAGCAATCAGCCCCAGCATTTT.